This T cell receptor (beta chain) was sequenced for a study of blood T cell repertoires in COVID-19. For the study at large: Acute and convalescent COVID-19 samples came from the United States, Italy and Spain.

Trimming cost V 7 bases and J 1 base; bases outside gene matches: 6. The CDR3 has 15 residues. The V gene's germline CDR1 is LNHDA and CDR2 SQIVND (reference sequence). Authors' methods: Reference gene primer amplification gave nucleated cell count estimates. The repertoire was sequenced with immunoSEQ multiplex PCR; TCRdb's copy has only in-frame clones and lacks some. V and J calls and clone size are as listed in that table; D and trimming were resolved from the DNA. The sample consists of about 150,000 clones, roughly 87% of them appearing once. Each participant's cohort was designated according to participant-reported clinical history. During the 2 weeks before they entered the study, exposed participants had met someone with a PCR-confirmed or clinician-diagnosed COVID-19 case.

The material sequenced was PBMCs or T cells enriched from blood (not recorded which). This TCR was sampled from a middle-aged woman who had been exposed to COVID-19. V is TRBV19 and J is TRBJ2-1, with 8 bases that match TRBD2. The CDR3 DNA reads TGTGCCAGTACCACGGGGGGGACTTCCTACAATGAGCAGTTCTTC. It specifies CASTTGGTSYNEQFF. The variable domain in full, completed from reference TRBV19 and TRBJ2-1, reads DGGITQSPKYLFRKEGQNVTLSCEQNLNHDAMYWYRQDPGQGLRLIYYSQIVNDFQKGDIAEGYSVSREKKESFPLTVTSAQKNPTAFYLCASTTGGTSYNEQFFGPGTRLTVL.